The clone carrying this T cell receptor (beta chain) was detected only a few times. Its target is not known. V was pared by 7 bases and J by 5 bases, with 11 bases between. CDR3 length equals 11 residues. Germline V CDR1 and CDR2: DFQATT, SNEGSKA (reference sequence). Sequenced with the Oncomine TCR Beta short-read assay was DNA taken from cultured CD4+ T cells. TCRdb passed the PCR reads through MiXCR, listing each CDR3 protein once. The sample lists under 20,000 distinct CDR3 sequences, about 39% occurring once. This sample was included in a study of vaccination and CD4 T cells after COVID-19. In the study overall: Convalescents were six males and four females, two of them Hispanic. Notes on the study in general: Spike mono-reactive clones accounted for 304 of the 307 vaccine-specific clones found in convalescent patients.

The treatment here: roughly nine-day PBMC culture with coronavirus spike peptide pools or control peptides (ViraFEST assay). PCR positivity was dated March to December 2020, before US Alpha, Beta and Delta variants. J is TRBJ2-5 and V is TRBV20-1; a possible D gene is TRBD2 (6 bases). The starting material was CD4+ T cells from blood, cultured in vitro, obtained after SARS-CoV-2 vaccination. The TCR was taken from a human donor who had recovered from COVID-19. In DNA, the CDR3 is TGCAGTGGCGGGGAGTACGAGACCCAGTACTTC. It translates to CSGGEYETQYF.